The present TCR beta chain was sequenced within a study of blood T cell repertoires in COVID-19. Overall study context: Collection of acute and convalescent COVID-19 samples took place in the United States, Italy and Spain. Sample material is recorded as cDNA or gDNA derived from T cells, B-cell-depleted T cells, or PBMCs.

The CDR3 extends over 14 amino acids. With 0 bases clipped from V and 2 bases from J, the junction kept 1 base outside the gene matches. The germline gives CDR1 MNHEY, CDR2 SMNVEV (reference sequence). The table came from immunoSEQ multiplex PCR; TCRdb's copy has only in-frame clones and leaves some out. The data contain 140,000 to 150,000 clones, 81% of them singletons. The material sequenced was peripheral blood. The clonotype originates from a human donor in a cohort sampled during active COVID-19. V gene TRBV27 combines with J gene TRBJ2-7; 7 bases are a match to TRBD1. The CDR3 DNA follows: TGTGCCAGCAGTTTATCGACAGGGCCCTACGAGCAGTACTTC. It translates to CASSLSTGPYEQYF.